The rows below give T cell receptor beta chains drawn from one sample of a study of CD8+CD57+ T cells in acquired aplastic anemia. Using its own MiXCR run on the reads, TCRdb lists one record per CDR3 protein. This table has approximately 260,000 distinct CDR3 sequences, 82% appearing once. The sequenced sample consisted of sorted CD4+, CD8+, or CD8+CD57+ T cells (not recorded which) from PBMCs. All receptors derive from a human donor with aplastic anemia. CDR3s include the opening cysteine and the closing phenylalanine or tryptophan. The D gene is left open where the match is weak. Clone size appears in some rows only: once, few, many, or a class for an expanded clone.

>once|TRBV9|TRBJ2-5|NA
TGTGCCACCGGAAGAGCTGGGAACATTCAGTACTTGGACTTC
CATGRAGNIQYLDF
>NA|TRBV9|TRBJ2-1|NA
TGTGCCAGCAGTGATGGACGCCTCCATGAGCACTTGTTC
CASSDGRLHEHLF
>NA|TRBV7-3|TRBJ2-1|NA
TGTGCCAGCAGTGCTGAAGGGATCGATGAGCAGTTCTTC
CASSAEGIDEQFF
>NA|TRBV5-8|TRBJ2-1|NA
TGTGCCAGCAGTGATGAACGAATCCATGAGCAGTTCTTC
CASSDERIHEQFF
>NA|TRBV15|TRBJ1-1|NA
TGTGCCACCAGCCGAGTATCGGACCAAGATGCCCAGTTCTTT
CATSRVSDQDAQFF
>few|TRBV11-3|TRBJ1-1|NA
TGTGCCAGCAGCTTGGGGGAGGGCGCGAACACTGAAGCTTTCTTT
CASSLGEGANTEAFF
>few|TRBV7-2|TRBJ2-3|NA
TGTGCCAGCAGCTGGGGTTCTGGGGGCCCGTACGAGCAGTTT
CASSWGSGGPYEQF
>NA|TRBV5-5|TRBJ1-5|TRBD1
TGTGCCAGCAGCTTGGACAGGGGGGGCGGCAATCAGCCCCAGCATTTT
CASSLDRGGGNQPQHF
>NA|TRBV5-4|TRBJ2-7|NA
TGTGCCAGCAGCTTTACTACCGGCTACGAGCAGTACTTC
CASSFTTGYEQYF
>few|TRBV7-6|TRBJ2-5|TRBD2
TGCGCCAGCAGCCAAGAGGGGGCCGGGACTAGCGGGACTTGGGGAGAGACCCAGTACTTC
CASSQEGAGTSGTWGETQYF
>many|TRBV24-1|TRBJ1-5|NA
TGTGCCACCAGAGCAGGTGACAATCAGCCCCAGCATTTT
CATRAGDNQPQHF
>NA|TRBV7-8|TRBJ2-3|NA
TGTGCCAGCAGCCTAGAGGGGGGGGCCGATGCCAAGTATTTT
CASSLEGGADAKYF
>once|TRBV20-1|TRBJ1-2|TRBD1
TGCAGTGCTAGACTAACCGAGACAGGGGGCGCAGGCTACACCTTC
CSARLTETGGAGYTF
>NA|TRBV7-9|TRBJ1-1|NA
TGTGCCAGCAGCTTAGATCGGGGCGGGGACACTGGAGCTTTCTTT
CASSLDRGGDTGAFF
>NA|TRBV20-1|TRBJ2-1|TRBD2
TGCAGTGCTGGTAGCGGGCCCTTCGATGAGCAGTTCTTC
CSAGSGPFDEQFF
>few|TRBV7-2|TRBJ2-3|NA
TGTGCCAGCAGCCCCCCTGTTAGTCCGCAGTATTTT
CASSPPVSPQYF
>NA|TRBV7-9|TRBJ1-1|TRBD1
TGTGCCAGCGGCTTAGGGGACAGGAACACTGAAGCTTTCTTT
CASGLGDRNTEAFF
>NA|TRBV30|TRBJ2-2|TRBD1
TGTGCCCTGGACAGGGTAAACGGGGAGCTGTTTTTT
CALDRVNGELFF
>NA|TRBV7-8|TRBJ2-1|NA
TGTGCCAGCAGCTTAGGTGCGGGCGTCACAGATACGCAGCAGTTCTTC
CASSLGAGVTDTQQFF
>NA|TRBV2|TRBJ2-1|TRBD2
TGTGCCAGCAGTCAGGGACTAGCGGAAAGTCAGTCCTTC
CASSQGLAESQSF
>NA|TRBV5-6|TRBJ1-1|NA
TGTGCCAGCAGCTTGGGCCATCAGGGAGCTTTCTTT
CASSLGHQGAFF
>NA|TRBV4-1|TRBJ2-5|TRBD2
TGCGCCAGCAGTAGCGGGAACGGAGAGACCCAGTACTTC
CASSSGNGETQYF
>NA|TRBV9|TRBJ1-2|NA
TGTGCCAGCAGCGTAGGCCCAGATACGCACTACTTTTTC
CASSVGPDTHYFF
>NA|TRBV2|TRBJ1-1|NA
NA
CASSDGGSHEGIFGPGF
>NA|TRBV11-2|TRBJ2-1|NA
TGTGCCAGCAGCTTCGGCAGCGGCTCCTACAATGAGCAGTTCTTC
CASSFGSGSYNEQFF
>NA|TRBV20-1|TRBJ2-1|TRBD1
TGCAGTGCCAGCAGCCCGACAGGGGGCACCTACAATGAGCAGTTCTTC
CSASSPTGGTYNEQFF
>NA|TRBV7-9|TRBJ2-3|NA
TGTGCCAGCAGGGTCGGAAGCAGCGATACGCAGTATTTT
CASRVGSSDTQYF
>NA|TRBV7-9|TRBJ2-3|NA
TGTGCCAGCTCAAGAGAGGCCAACGCCGTAGATCGGAAGTTT
CASSREANAVDRKF
>NA|TRBV9|TRBJ1-1|NA
TGTGCCAGCAGCGGCCTAGACAAGAACACTGAAGCTTTCTTT
CASSGLDKNTEAFF
>NA|TRBV20-1|TRBJ1-5|NA
TGCAGTGCTAGAGTCAGGCGAGGGGAATGGCAGCCCCAGCATTTT
CSARVRRGEWQPQHF
>many|TRBV10-3|TRBJ2-2|TRBD1
TGTGCCATCAGCCAGGACAGGGGGAACACCGGGGAGCTGTTTTTT
CAISQDRGNTGELFF
>NA|TRBV7-6|TRBJ1-2|NA
TGTGCCAGCAGCTTATCCGGCAGGACGGGGCCCAAGAAAAATGGCGGCTACACCTTC
CASSLSGRTGPKKNGGYTF
>NA|TRBV7-9|TRBJ1-2|NA
TGTGCCAGCAGCCCAGGGCCAGCGGGTGGCAACACCTTC
CASSPGPAGGNTF
>NA|TRBV6-2/TRBV6-3|TRBJ2-7|NA
TGTGCCAGCAGCGTAGGTCCCGGGAATACCTACGAGCAGTACTTC
CASSVGPGNTYEQYF
>NA|TRBV7-9|TRBJ2-3|NA
TGTGCCAGCAGCGCAGTGGCAGGTACCCAGTACTACGGGTTT
CASSAVAGTQYYGF
>once|TRBV7-2|TRBJ1-1|NA
TGTGCCAGCAGCGTAGAGGGCTATCCCCTTGTGAACTCTGAAGCTTTCTTT
CASSVEGYPLVNSEAFF
>NA|TRBV7-3|TRBJ2-1|TRBD2
TGTGCCAGCAGGTTTGAAAGCAGCGGGGGGAGCGATGAGCAGTTCTTC
CASRFESSGGSDEQFF
>NA|TRBV2|TRBJ2-2|TRBD1
TGTGCCAGCAGTTACTCAGGGGGCTTCGCCGGGGAGCTGTTCTTT
CASSYSGGFAGELFF
>NA|TRBV7-6|TRBJ1-1|NA
TGTGCCAGCAGCCAGAACACAGTAACTGAAGCTTTCTTT
CASSQNTVTEAFF
>NA|TRBV5-5|TRBJ1-4|NA
TGTGCCAGCAGCCCCCAGGAAGGGGGTCATGAAAAACTGTTTTTT
CASSPQEGGHEKLFF
>NA|TRBV6-1|TRBJ2-1|NA
TGTGCCAGCAGTATACCCAGCGGAGGGCACAAGCCCCAGCTCTTC
CASSIPSGGHKPQLF
>NA|TRBV2|TRBJ1-2|NA
TGTGCCAGCGGGGACGAGGGCACAGGTGCGCACAACTTT
CASGDEGTGAHNF
>NA|TRBV7-8|TRBJ2-5|NA
TGTGCCAGCAGCTTAGGGACAGGAGGGAGGGAGACCCAGTACTTC
CASSLGTGGRETQYF
>NA|TRBV5-6|TRBJ2-1|NA
TGTGCCAGCAGCCCCCTTGGGATCCATGAGCAGTTCTTC
CASSPLGIHEQFF
>NA|TRBV7-9|TRBJ1-6|NA
TGTGCCAGCAGCCAAGCAGGGGACAAGTCACCCAACGACTTT
CASSQAGDKSPNDF
>NA|TRBV5-4|TRBJ2-5|NA
TGTAGCAGCAGCTTGGGGAGGGAGACCCAGTACTTC
CSSSLGRETQYF
>many|TRBV7-9|TRBJ2-3|TRBD1
TGTGCCAGCAGCTCACGGGACAGGGGCTTGGACTATGGCTTT
CASSSRDRGLDYGF
>NA|TRBV7-2|TRBJ1-2|TRBD1
TGTGCCAGCAGTCTTCCGGTGGCGGGACAGGGTAAAGATGGCTACACCTTC
CASSLPVAGQGKDGYTF
>NA|TRBV7-9|TRBJ1-2|NA
TGTGCCAGCAGTTTACCAGCGGGGGGCTTGGAGAGCAGCTACACCTTC
CASSLPAGGLESSYTF
>NA|TRBV7-9|TRBJ2-1|TRBD2
TGTGCCAGCAGCTTTACGGGAGGCCCCGACTCGCAGTATAATGAGCAGTTCTTC
CASSFTGGPDSQYNEQFF
>NA|TRBV20-1|TRBJ2-3|NA
TGCAGTGCTACAGTCCGGGGAGATACGCAGTATTTT
CSATVRGDTQYF
>NA|TRBV11-3|TRBJ2-5|NA
TGTGCCAGCGAGGTAGCGGCGACCCAAGAGACCCAGTACTTC
CASEVAATQETQYF
>few|TRBV27|TRBJ2-5|NA
TGTGCCAGCAGTACCTACCAGGGGGGGGAAGAGACCCAGTACTTC
CASSTYQGGEETQYF
>NA|TRBV7-2|TRBJ2-1|NA
TGTGCCAGCAGCCTCCATGGGGGTCTTACCTACAATGAGCAGTTCTTC
CASSLHGGLTYNEQFF
>NA|TRBV7-8|TRBJ1-1|NA
TGTGCCAGCAGCTTAGCTCGAGCAGGGAATACTGAACATTTCTTT
CASSLARAGNTEHFF